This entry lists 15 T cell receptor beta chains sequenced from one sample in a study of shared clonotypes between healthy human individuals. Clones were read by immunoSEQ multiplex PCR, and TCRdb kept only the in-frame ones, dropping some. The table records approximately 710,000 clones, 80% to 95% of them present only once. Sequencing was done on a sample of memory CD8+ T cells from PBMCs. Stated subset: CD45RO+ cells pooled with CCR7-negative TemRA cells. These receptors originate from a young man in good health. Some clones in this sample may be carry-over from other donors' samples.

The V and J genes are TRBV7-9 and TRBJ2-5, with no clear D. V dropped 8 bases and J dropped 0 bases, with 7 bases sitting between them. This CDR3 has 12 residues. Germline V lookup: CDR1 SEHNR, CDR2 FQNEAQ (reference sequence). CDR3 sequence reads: CASQWNQETQYF. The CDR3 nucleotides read TGTGCCAGCCAGTGGAACCAAGAGACCCAGTACTTC.

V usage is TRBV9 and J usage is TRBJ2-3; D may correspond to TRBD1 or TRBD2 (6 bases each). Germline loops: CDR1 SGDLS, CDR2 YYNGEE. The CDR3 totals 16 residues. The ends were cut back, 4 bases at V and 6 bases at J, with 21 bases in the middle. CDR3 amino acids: CASSPGAGRLRDTQYF. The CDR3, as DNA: TGTGCCAGCAGCCCGGGGGCGGGACGCCTTAGGGATACGCAGTATTTT.

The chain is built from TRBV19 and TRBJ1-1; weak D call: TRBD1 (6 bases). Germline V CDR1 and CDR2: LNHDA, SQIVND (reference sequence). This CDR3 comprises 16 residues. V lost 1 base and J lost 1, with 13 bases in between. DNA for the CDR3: TGTGCCAGTAGTATAGTCAGGGGAGGGCAGAACACTGAAGCTTTCTTT. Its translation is CASSIVRGGQNTEAFF.

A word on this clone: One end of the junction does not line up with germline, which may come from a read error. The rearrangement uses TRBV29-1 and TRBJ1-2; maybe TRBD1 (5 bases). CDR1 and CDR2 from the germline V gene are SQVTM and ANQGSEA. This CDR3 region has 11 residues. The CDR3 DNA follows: TGCAGCGTTGGGGCGGGGGATGGCCACACCTTC. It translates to CSVGAGDGHTF.

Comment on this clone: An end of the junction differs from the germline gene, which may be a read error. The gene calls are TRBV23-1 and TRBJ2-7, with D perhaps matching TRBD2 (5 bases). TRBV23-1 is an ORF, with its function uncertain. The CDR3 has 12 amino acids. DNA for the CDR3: TGCGCCAGCAGTCAATCGGTCAGCGGTAAGAACTTC. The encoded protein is CASSQSVSGKNF.

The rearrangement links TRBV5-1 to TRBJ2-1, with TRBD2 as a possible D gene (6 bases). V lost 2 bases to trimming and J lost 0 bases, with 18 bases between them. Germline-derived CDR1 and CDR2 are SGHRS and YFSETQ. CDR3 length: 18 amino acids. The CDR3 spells CASSFGGIAPSSYNEQFF. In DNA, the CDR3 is TGCGCCAGCAGCTTTGGGGGGATAGCACCAAGCTCCTACAATGAGCAGTTCTTC. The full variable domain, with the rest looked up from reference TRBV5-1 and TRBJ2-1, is KAGVTQTPRYLIKTRGQQVTLSCSPISGHRSVSWYQQTPGQGLQFLFEYFSETQRNKGNFPGRFSGRQFSNSRSEMNVSTLELGDSALYLCASSFGGIAPSSYNEQFFGPGTRLTVL.

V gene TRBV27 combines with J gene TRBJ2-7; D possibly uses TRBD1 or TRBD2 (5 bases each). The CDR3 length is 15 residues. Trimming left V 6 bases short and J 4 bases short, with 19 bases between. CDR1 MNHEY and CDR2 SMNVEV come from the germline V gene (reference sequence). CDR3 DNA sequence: TGTGCCAGCAGCCCCCTACCGGGACGGATATACGAGCAGTACTTC. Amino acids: CASSPLPGRIYEQYF.

The CDR3 bases are TGTGCCAGCAGGAACCTCCCCCTCCCTGAAGCTTTCTTT. Its protein is CASRNLPLPEAFF. V is TRBV6-4 and J is TRBJ1-1; no clear D. V shed 6 bases and J shed 6 bases, with 14 bases lying between them. CDR3 size: 13 residues. From germline, CDR1 is MRHNA and CDR2 SNTAGT.

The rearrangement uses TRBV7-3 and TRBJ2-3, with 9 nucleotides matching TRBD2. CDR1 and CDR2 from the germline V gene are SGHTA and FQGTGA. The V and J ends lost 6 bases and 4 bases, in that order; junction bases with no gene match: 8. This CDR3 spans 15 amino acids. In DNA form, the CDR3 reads TGTGCCAGCAGGCCCGGGACTAGCATCGCAGATACGCAGTATTTT. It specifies CASRPGTSIADTQYF.

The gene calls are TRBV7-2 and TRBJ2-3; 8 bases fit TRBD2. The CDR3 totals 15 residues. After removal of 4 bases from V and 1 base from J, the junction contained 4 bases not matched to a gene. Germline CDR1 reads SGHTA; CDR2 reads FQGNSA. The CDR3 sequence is CASSSNGGGTDTQYF. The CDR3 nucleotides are TGTGCCAGCAGCTCGAACGGGGGGGGCACAGATACGCAGTATTTT.

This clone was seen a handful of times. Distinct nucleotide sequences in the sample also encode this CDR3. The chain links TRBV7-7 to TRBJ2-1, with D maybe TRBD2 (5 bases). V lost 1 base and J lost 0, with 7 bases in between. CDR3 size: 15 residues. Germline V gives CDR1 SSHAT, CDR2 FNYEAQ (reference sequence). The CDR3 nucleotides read TGTGCCAGCAGCTTAGGACTAAGCTCCTACAATGAGCAGTTCTTC. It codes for CASSLGLSSYNEQFF.

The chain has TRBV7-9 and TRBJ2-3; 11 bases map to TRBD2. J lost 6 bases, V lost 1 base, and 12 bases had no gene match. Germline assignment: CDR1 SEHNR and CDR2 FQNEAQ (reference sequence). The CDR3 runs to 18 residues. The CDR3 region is CASSLGWEGLAELDTQYF. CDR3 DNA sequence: TGTGCCAGCAGCTTAGGGTGGGAGGGACTAGCGGAACTCGATACGCAGTATTTT.

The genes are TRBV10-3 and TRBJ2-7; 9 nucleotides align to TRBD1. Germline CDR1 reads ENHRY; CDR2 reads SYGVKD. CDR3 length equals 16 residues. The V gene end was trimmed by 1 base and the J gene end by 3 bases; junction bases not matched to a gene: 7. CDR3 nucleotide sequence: TGTGCCATCAGTGAGTGGCGGACAGGGGATATCTACGAGCAGTACTTC. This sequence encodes CAISEWRTGDIYEQYF.

The CDR3 sequence: CASSYLGPLAETQYF. In nucleotides, the CDR3 is TGTGCCAGCAGTTACCTCGGACCCTTGGCAGAGACCCAGTACTTC. The chain couples TRBV6-5 to TRBJ2-5; unclear D gene. The V and J ends lost 2 bases and 4 bases respectively, with 14 bases between them. CDR3 length equals 15 residues. From germline, CDR1 is MNHEY and CDR2 SVGAGI.

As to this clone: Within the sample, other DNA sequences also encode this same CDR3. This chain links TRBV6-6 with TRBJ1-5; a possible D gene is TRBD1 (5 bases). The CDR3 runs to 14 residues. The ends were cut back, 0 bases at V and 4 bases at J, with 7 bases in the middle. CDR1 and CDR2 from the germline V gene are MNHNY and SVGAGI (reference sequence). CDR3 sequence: CASSYSWGNQPQHF. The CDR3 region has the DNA TGTGCCAGCAGTTACTCGTGGGGGAATCAGCCCCAGCATTTT.